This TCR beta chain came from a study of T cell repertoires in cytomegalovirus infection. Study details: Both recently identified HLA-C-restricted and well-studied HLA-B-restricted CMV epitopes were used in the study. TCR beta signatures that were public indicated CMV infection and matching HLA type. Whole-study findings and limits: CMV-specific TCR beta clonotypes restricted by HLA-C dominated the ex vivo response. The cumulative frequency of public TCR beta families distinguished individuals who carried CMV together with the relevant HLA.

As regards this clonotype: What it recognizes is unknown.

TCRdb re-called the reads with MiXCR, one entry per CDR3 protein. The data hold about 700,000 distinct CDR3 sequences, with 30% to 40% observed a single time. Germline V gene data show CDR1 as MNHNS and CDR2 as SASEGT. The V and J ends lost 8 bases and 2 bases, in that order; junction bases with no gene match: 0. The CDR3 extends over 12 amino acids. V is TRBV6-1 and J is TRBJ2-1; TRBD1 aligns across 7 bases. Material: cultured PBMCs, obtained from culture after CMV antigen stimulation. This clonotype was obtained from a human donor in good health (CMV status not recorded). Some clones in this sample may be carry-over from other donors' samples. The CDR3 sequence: CASGTAYNEQFF. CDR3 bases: TGTGCCAGCGGGACAGCCTACAATGAGCAGTTCTTC.